A single sample is the source of the 3 T cell receptor beta chains below, sequenced in a study of CD8 T cells in ankylosing spondylitis. General study results and limits: What seemed typical of ankylosing spondylitis blood was a TCR beta motif built from 8 or 9 highly homologous variants.

The antigens these receptors bind are not known. TCRdb processed the 5' RACE reads anew with MiXCR; each CDR3 protein has one entry. This sample yields 670,000 or so distinct CDR3 sequences, of which under 20% are seen a single time; around 19% belongs to the top ten. Input material: blood, either unsorted or a sorted T cell fraction (not recorded which). These receptors originate from a male donor with ankylosing spondylitis.

This clonotype was detected a few times. The chain recombines TRBV6-5 with TRBJ2-2; no firm D call. This CDR3 is built from 15 residues. The V gene's germline CDR1 is MNHEY and CDR2 SVGAGI. V was shortened by 2 bases and J by 0 bases, with 7 bases between the two germline ends. The CDR3 here is CASSYRPANTGELFF. CDR3 DNA: TGTGCCAGCAGTTACCGCCCAGCGAACACCGGGGAGCTGTTTTTT.

The count of this clonotype is one. The chain is built from TRBV30 and TRBJ1-5; the D is unclear. This CDR3 is 13 amino acids long. The V end was cut by 3 bases, the J end by 6 bases, with 12 bases between. CDR1 and CDR2 from the germline V gene are GTSNPN and SVGIG (reference sequence). The CDR3 DNA follows: TGTGCCTGGAGCGTTTCGTCCCGTCAGCCCCAGCATTTT. It codes for CAWSVSSRQPQHF.

This clonotype was counted many times. The chain couples TRBV6-2 or TRBV6-3 to TRBJ2-1, with TRBD2 matching 8 bases. The ends lost 5 bases at V and 6 bases at J; junction bases unmatched: 15. The CDR3 loop spans 17 amino acids. The germline gives CDR1 MNHEY, CDR2 SVGEGT. This CDR3 reads CASSQQIRLAGPNEQFF. In DNA, the CDR3 is TGTGCCAGCAGTCAACAAATCAGGCTAGCGGGCCCCAATGAGCAGTTCTTC.